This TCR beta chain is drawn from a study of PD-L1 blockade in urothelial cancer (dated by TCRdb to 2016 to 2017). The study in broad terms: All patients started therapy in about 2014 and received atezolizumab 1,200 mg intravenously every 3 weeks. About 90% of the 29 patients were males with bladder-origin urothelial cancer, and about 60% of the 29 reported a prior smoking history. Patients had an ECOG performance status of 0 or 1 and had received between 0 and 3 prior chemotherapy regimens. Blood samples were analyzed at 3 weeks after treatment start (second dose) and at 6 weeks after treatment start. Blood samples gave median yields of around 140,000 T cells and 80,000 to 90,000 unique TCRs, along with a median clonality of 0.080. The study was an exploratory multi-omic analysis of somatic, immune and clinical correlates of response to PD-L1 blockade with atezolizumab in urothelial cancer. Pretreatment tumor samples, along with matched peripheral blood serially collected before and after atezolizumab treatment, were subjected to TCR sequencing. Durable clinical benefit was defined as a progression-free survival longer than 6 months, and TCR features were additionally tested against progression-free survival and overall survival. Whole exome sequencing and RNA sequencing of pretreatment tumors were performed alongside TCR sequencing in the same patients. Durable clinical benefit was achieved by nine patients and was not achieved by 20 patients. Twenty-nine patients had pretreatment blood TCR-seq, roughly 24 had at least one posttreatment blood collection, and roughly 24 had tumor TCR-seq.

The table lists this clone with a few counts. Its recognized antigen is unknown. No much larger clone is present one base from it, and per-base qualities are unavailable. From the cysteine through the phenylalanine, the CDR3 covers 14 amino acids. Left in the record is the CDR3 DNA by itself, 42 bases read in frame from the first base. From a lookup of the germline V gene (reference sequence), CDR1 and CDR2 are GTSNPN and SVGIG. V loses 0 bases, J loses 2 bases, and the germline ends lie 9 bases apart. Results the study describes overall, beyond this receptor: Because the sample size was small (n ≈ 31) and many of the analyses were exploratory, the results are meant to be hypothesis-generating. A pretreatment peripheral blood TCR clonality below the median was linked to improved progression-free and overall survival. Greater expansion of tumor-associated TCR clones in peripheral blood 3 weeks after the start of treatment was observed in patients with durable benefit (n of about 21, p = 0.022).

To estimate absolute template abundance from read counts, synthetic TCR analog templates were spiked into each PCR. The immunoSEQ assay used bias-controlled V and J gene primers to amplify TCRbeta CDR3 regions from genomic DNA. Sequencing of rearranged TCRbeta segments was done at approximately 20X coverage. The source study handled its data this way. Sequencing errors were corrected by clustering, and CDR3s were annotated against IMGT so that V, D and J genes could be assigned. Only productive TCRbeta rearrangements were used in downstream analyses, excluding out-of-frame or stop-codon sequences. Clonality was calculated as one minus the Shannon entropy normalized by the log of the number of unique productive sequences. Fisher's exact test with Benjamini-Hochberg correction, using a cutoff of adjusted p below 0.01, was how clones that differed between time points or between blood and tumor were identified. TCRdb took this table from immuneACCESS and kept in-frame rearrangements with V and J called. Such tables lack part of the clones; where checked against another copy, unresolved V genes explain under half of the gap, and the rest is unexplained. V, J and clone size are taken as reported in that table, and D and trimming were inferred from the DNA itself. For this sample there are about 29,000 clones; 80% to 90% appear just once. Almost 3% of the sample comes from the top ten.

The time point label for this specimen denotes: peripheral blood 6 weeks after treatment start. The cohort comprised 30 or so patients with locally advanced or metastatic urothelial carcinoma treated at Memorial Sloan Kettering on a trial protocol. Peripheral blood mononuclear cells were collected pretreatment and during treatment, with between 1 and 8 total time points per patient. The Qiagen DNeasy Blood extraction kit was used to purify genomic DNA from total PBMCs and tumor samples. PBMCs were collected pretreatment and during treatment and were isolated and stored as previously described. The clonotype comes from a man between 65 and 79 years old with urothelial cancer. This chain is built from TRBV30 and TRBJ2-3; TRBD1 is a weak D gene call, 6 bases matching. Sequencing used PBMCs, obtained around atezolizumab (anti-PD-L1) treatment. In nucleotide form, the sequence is TGTGCCTGGAGTGTTGGACAGCACACAGATACGCAGTATTTT. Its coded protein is CAWSVGQHTDTQYF. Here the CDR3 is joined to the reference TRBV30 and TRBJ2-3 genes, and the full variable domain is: SQTIHQWPATLVQPVGSPLSLECTVEGTSNPNLYWYRQAAGRGLQLLFYSVGIGQISSEVPQNLSASRPQDRQFILSSKKLLLSDSGFYLCAWSVGQHTDTQYFGPGTRLTVL.